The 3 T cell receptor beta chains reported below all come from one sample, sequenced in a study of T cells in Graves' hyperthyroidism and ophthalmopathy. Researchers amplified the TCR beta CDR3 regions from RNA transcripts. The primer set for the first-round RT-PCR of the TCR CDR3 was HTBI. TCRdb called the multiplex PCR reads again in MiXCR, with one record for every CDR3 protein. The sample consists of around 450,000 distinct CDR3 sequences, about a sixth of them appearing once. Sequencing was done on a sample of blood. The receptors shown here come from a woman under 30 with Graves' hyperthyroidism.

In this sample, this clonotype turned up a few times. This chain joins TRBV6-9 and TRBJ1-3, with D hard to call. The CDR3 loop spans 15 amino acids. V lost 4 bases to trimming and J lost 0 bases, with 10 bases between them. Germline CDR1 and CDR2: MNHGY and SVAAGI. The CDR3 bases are TGTGCCAGCAGTTCCGGGGAAACCTCTGGAAACACCATATATTTT. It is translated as CASSSGETSGNTIYF.

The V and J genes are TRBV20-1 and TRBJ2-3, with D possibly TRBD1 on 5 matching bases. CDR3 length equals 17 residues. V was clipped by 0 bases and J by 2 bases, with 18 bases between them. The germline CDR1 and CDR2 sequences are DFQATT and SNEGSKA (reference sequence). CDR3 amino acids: CSARDPGRLGVTDTQYF. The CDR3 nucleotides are TGCAGTGCTAGAGATCCAGGCAGGCTAGGGGTCACAGATACGCAGTATTTT.

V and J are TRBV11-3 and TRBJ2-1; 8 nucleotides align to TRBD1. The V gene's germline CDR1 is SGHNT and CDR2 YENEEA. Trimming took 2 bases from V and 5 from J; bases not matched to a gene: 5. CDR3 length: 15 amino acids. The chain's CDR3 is CASSLQGAADNEQFF. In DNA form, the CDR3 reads TGTGCCAGCAGCTTACAGGGGGCGGCCGACAATGAGCAGTTCTTC.